The clone carrying this T cell receptor beta chain was observed a handful of times. Its target is not known. There were TCR beta CDR3 regions amplified from RNA transcripts. Primed by the HTBI set, a first-round RT-PCR was run on the TCR CDR3. One entry per CDR3 protein, called by TCRdb with MiXCR from the multiplex PCR reads. The sample records 500,000 to 650,000 distinct CDR3 sequences, just under 20% being singletons. Enrolled ophthalmopathy patients presented with a Clinical Activity Score of at least 3, a NOSPECS grade of at least 4, and disease duration under 3 months. Lactation, pregnancy, other autoimmune disease or uncontrolled infection led to exclusion of patients. The data belong to a study of T cells in Graves' hyperthyroidism and ophthalmopathy. Overall study context: The initial diagnosis was the point when peripheral blood was collected, ahead of any treatment. Overall study results and limits: The blood repertoire included most of the expanded thyroid clonotypes above 0.001.

Trimming removed 3 bases from V and 2 bases from J, with 12 bases in between. This CDR3 comprises 14 residues. The germline gives CDR1 DFQATT, CDR2 SNEGSKA (reference sequence). This chain connects TRBV20-1 to TRBJ2-3; D gene ambiguous. The sequenced material came from blood. This TCR derives from a man between 40 and 49 years old with Graves' ophthalmopathy. As DNA, the CDR3 is TGCAGTGCTAGCCCTTCGTGGTACACAGATACGCAGTATTTT. Translated: CSASPSWYTDTQYF.